The 10 T cell receptor beta chains reported below all come from one sample, sequenced in a study of T cell responses to AZD1222 COVID-19 vaccine. TCRdb's copy holds only in-frame clones and misses some; the assay was immunoSEQ multiplex PCR. The table shows approximately 100,000 clones, with over 85% occurring only once. Specimen: peripheral blood, collected on day 0 of MenACWY control vaccination. These receptors all stem from an adult in good health.

The CDR3 DNA reads as TGTGCCAGCAGCCGGCTTAGGGGTCCCTACGAGCAGTACTTC. Translated: CASSRLRGPYEQYF. The J gene is TRBJ2-7, the V gene TRBV7-9; weak D call: TRBD1 (5 bases). CDR1 and CDR2 (germline): SEHNR, FQNEAQ (reference sequence). The CDR3 length is 14 residues. V was clipped by 5 bases and J by 2 bases, with 13 bases between them.

The chain recombines TRBV7-9 with TRBJ2-2; 11 bases fit TRBD1. The CDR3 totals 16 residues. The germline gives CDR1 SEHNR, CDR2 FQNEAQ (reference sequence). V shed 3 bases and J 6 bases; nucleotides not matched to a gene: 6. As DNA, the CDR3 is TGTGCCAGCAGCTTGGAAGGGGGACAGGGGGCCGGGGAGCTGTTTTTT. It specifies CASSLEGGQGAGELFF.

The J gene is TRBJ1-6, the V gene TRBV27, with 11 bases fitting TRBD1. V lost 3 bases to trimming and J lost 9 bases; unmatched junction nucleotides: 10. Per germline, CDR1 MNHEY and CDR2 SMNVEV (reference sequence). CDR3 size: 17 residues. The CDR3 coding sequence is TGTGCCAGCAGTTTGGACGGGACAGGGGGAGTAATTTCACCCCTCCACTTT. Its protein product is CASSLDGTGGVISPLHF.

The chain links TRBV3-1 (or the pseudogene TRBV3-2) to TRBJ2-6; D uncertain. CDR1 and CDR2 (germline): LGHDT, YNNKEL (reference sequence). Trimming took 7 bases from V and 3 from J, leaving 4 bases between them. This CDR3 is 12 amino acids long. CDR3 sequence reads: CASTHGANVLTF. The CDR3 DNA sequence: TGTGCCAGCACTCATGGGGCCAACGTCCTGACTTTC.

J is TRBJ2-1 and V is TRBV7-3; D call uncertain. The CDR3 totals 14 residues. The germline gives CDR1 SGHTA, CDR2 FQGTGA. V was cut by 5 bases and J by 3 bases, with 11 bases left in between. The CDR3 protein is CASSLGGYYNEQFF. The CDR3 nucleotides are TGTGCCAGCAGCCTCGGTGGTTACTACAATGAGCAGTTCTTC.

The V gene is TRBV7-3, the J gene TRBJ2-3, with TRBD2 matching 11 bases. The CDR3 has 15 residues. The V gene's germline CDR1 is SGHTA and CDR2 FQGTGA. J lost 2 bases, V lost 6 bases, and 4 bases had no gene match. The CDR3 DNA sequence: TGTGCCAGCAGTTTGACTAGCGGGGTCACAGATACGCAGTATTTT. Translation gives CASSLTSGVTDTQYF.

This clone was observed a single time. The rearrangement links TRBV5-1 to TRBJ2-5, with 7 nucleotides matching TRBD2. V gave up 1 base and J gave up 4 bases; unmatched junction bases: 4. The CDR3 is 14 amino acids. The V gene's germline CDR1 is SGHRS and CDR2 YFSETQ. Here the CDR3 reads CASSLTGGRETQYF. In DNA, the CDR3 is TGCGCCAGCAGCTTGACGGGGGGTAGAGAGACCCAGTACTTC.

The chain carries TRBV20-1 and TRBJ2-1; D is possibly TRBD2 (5 bases). CDR1 and CDR2 from the germline V gene are DFQATT and SNEGSKA (reference sequence). This CDR3 is 11 amino acids long. V was clipped by 7 bases and J by 6 bases, with 10 bases between them. The CDR3 nucleotides are TGCAGTGGATGGCGGGCCAATGAGCAGTTCTTC. Its protein product is CSGWRANEQFF.

V is TRBV15 and J is TRBJ2-5; 7 bases are shared with TRBD1. The CDR3 is made up of 16 amino acids. Germline-derived CDR1 and CDR2 are LNHNV and YYDKDF (reference sequence). J lost 0 bases, V lost 4 bases, and 8 bases had no gene match. The CDR3 bases are TGTGCCACCAGCAAGGGGACAGAACGGTACCAAGAGACCCAGTACTTC. Translation: CATSKGTERYQETQYF.

The chain recombines TRBV5-6 with TRBJ1-6; D is undetermined. CDR3 length equals 14 residues. Trimming took 0 bases from V and 5 from J, leaving 6 bases between them. Germline V gene data show CDR1 as SGHDT and CDR2 as YYEEEE. As DNA, the CDR3 is TGTGCCAGCAGCTTGGATTTGGATAATTCACCCCTCCACTTT. Encoded protein: CASSLDLDNSPLHF. Filled out from reference TRBV5-6 and TRBJ1-6, the complete variable domain reads DAGVTQSPTHLIKTRGQQVTLRCSPKSGHDTVSWYQQALGQGPQFIFQYYEEEERQRGNFPDRFSGHQFPNYSSELNVNALLLGDSALYLCASSLDLDNSPLHFGNGTRLTVT.